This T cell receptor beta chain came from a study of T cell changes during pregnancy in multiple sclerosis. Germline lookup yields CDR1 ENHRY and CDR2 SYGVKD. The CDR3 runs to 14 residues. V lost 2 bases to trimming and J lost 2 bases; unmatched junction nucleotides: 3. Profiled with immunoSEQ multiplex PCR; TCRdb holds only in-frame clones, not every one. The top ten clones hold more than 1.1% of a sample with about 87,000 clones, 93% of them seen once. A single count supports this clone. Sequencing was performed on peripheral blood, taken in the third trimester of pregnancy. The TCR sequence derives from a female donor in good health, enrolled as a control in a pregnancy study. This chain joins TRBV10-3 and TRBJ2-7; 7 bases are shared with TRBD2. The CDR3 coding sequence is TGTGCCATCAGTGAGCCTAGCGGCCCCTACGAGCAGTACTTC. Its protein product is CAISEPSGPYEQYF.